Below, 21 T cell receptor beta chains from the same sample are listed, as sequenced in a study of blood T cell repertoires in COVID-19. Assay used: immunoSEQ multiplex PCR; TCRdb lists only in-frame clones, some missing. This table holds over 300,000 clones, roughly 85% found once. Sequenced sample: peripheral blood. Every receptor here comes from a human donor in a cohort sampled during active COVID-19.

This clone was seen only once. The rearrangement joins TRBV27 to TRBJ1-6; TRBD1 matches at 7 bases. The CDR3 covers 17 residues. In germline, CDR1 is MNHEY, CDR2 SMNVEV (reference sequence). The V and J ends lost 4 bases and 4 bases, in that order; junction bases with no gene match: 10. The CDR3 coding sequence is TGTGCCAGCAGTTCTCTCCCCGGGACAGAGTATAATTCACCCCTCCACTTT. It translates to CASSSLPGTEYNSPLHF.

This clone was seen only a few times. This chain joins TRBV6-4 and TRBJ1-2, with 9 bases matching TRBD1. Germline V gene data show CDR1 as MRHNA and CDR2 as SNTAGT. There are 17 residues in the CDR3. Trimming cost V 2 bases and J 6 bases; bases outside gene matches: 13. The chain's CDR3 is CASSDGTGGLGMHGYTF. In DNA form, the CDR3 reads TGTGCCAGCAGTGACGGTACAGGGGGCTTGGGGATGCATGGCTACACCTTC.

In DNA form, the CDR3 reads TGTGCCACCAGCGGGGGGGCCTTCAATGAGCAGTTCTTC. Translating gives CATSGGAFNEQFF. This chain links TRBV24-1 with TRBJ2-1; 8 bases are a match to TRBD2. Germline CDR1 is KGHDR and CDR2 is SFDVKD. The junction had 4 bases not matched to a gene; V was cut back by 7 bases and J by 6 bases. CDR3 length: 13 amino acids.

The chain is built from TRBV4-2 and TRBJ2-7; TRBD1 is a possible D gene (5 bases). Looked up from germline, CDR1 is LGHNA and CDR2 is YNFKEQ. The CDR3 runs to 14 residues. V lost 1 base and J 3 bases, leaving 10 bases between the germline ends. Here the CDR3 reads CASSQGVRDYEQYF. The CDR3 coding sequence is TGTGCCAGCAGCCAAGGAGTCAGGGACTACGAGCAGTACTTC.

The chain links TRBV30 to TRBJ1-2; possible D gene TRBD1, 5 bases. This CDR3 is built from 14 residues. The V gene lost 3 bases and the J gene lost 7 bases, with 18 bases spanning the gap. The germline CDR1 and CDR2 sequences are GTSNPN and SVGIG (reference sequence). The CDR3, as DNA: TGTGCCTGGAGGGAGGGTGGGGCAAGTGTTGGCTACACCTTC. It yields the protein CAWREGGASVGYTF. Full variable domain (remainder filled in from reference TRBV30 and TRBJ1-2): SQTIHQWPATLVQPVGSPLSLECTVEGTSNPNLYWYRQAAGRGLQLLFYSVGIGQISSEVPQNLSASRPQDRQFILSSKKLLLSDSGFYLCAWREGGASVGYTFGSGTRLTVV.

This chain joins TRBV6-5 and TRBJ2-7; TRBD2 agrees at 9 bases. Per germline, CDR1 MNHEY and CDR2 SVGAGI. CDR3 size: 14 residues. J gave up 5 bases and V 7 bases, and 9 bases lay outside the gene matches. DNA of the CDR3: TGTGCCAGCAACCGGCGGGAGGGGGGCAACGAGCAGTACTTC. This codes for CASNRREGGNEQYF.

The rearrangement joins TRBV13 to TRBJ1-5; 11 bases align to TRBD1. With 4 bases clipped from V and 2 bases from J, the junction kept 4 bases outside the gene matches. CDR3 length: 16 amino acids. Germline values: CDR1 PRHDT, CDR2 FYEKMQ (reference sequence). Here the CDR3 reads CASSSSGQGGNQPQHF. CDR3 sequence (DNA): TGTGCCAGCAGCTCCTCGGGACAGGGGGGCAATCAGCCCCAGCATTTT.

The rearrangement joins TRBV9 to TRBJ2-1; possible D gene TRBD2, 7 bases. V lost 0 bases and J 8 bases, leaving 12 bases between the germline ends. The CDR3 is made up of 14 amino acids. CDR1 SGDLS and CDR2 YYNGEE come from the germline V gene. This chain's CDR3 is CASSVVGGGDEQFF. The CDR3 DNA sequence: TGTGCCAGCAGCGTAGTTGGGGGGGGCGATGAGCAGTTCTTC.

The rearrangement joins TRBV2 to TRBJ1-1; D is unclear. Per germline, CDR1 SNHLY and CDR2 FYNNEI. The CDR3 length is 12 residues. Trimming took 7 bases from V and 6 from J, leaving 12 bases between them. CDR3 nucleotide sequence: TGTGCCAGCACCCGAGACAAATCTGAAGCTTTCTTT. This gives the protein CASTRDKSEAFF.

The chain employs TRBV2 and TRBJ1-4; D may be TRBD1 (5 bases). The CDR3 has 12 residues. V was shortened by 6 bases and J by 6 bases, with 8 bases between the two germline ends. Germline V gives CDR1 SNHLY, CDR2 FYNNEI. The CDR3 reads CASSRVDEKLFF. CDR3 sequence (DNA): TGTGCCAGCAGCAGGGTAGATGAAAAACTGTTTTTT.

The V gene is TRBV3-1 (or the pseudogene TRBV3-2), the J gene TRBJ2-7, with D unclear. Germline V gene data show CDR1 as LGHDT and CDR2 as YNNKEL (reference sequence). Trimming took 0 bases from V and 6 from J, leaving 12 bases between them. CDR3 size: 14 residues. Here the CDR3 reads CASSQDGQVVEQYF. For the CDR3, the DNA is TGTGCCAGCAGCCAAGATGGGCAGGTGGTCGAGCAGTACTTC.

V and J are TRBV4-1 and TRBJ1-1; TRBD1 matches 7 bases. Germline V CDR1 and CDR2: MGHRA, YSYEKL. J gave up 4 bases and V 4 bases, and 9 bases lay outside the gene matches. The CDR3 length is 15 residues. Written as DNA, the CDR3 is TGCGCCAGCAGCCGCAACGACAGGGTCGGCACTGAAGCTTTCTTT. Amino acid sequence: CASSRNDRVGTEAFF.

The CDR3: CASSLEWEEREEAFF. Here the CDR3 DNA reads TGTGCCAGCAGCTTGGAATGGGAGGAGAGGGAAGAAGCTTTCTTT. J is TRBJ1-1 and V is TRBV5-8; no firm D call. This CDR3 has 15 residues. The germline V and J ends were trimmed by 0 bases and 8 bases, with 17 bases remaining between them. Germline values: CDR1 SGHTS, CDR2 YDEGEE.

Only one count was recorded for this clone. This chain connects TRBV30 to TRBJ2-6; D unresolved. Trimming pared 2 bases from V and 4 bases from J, leaving 15 bases between. The germline V gene encodes CDR1 GTSNPN and CDR2 SVGIG (reference sequence). The CDR3 covers 16 residues. The CDR3 protein is CAWSFSQATGANVLTF. The CDR3 DNA sequence: TGTGCCTGGAGTTTCTCCCAGGCGACCGGGGCCAACGTCCTGACTTTC.

This chain joins TRBV28 and TRBJ1-1; D remains unclear. Trimming shortened V by 7 bases and J by 1 base, and 4 bases separated the two germline ends. This CDR3 is built from 11 residues. Germline CDR1 reads MDHEN; CDR2 reads SYDVKM. CDR3 loop: CASTGNTEAFF. As DNA, the CDR3 is TGTGCCAGCACGGGGAACACTGAAGCTTTCTTT. The variable domain in full, with the rest retrieved from reference TRBV28 and TRBJ1-1, is DVKVTQSSRYLVKRTGEKVFLECVQDMDHENMFWYRQDPGLGLRLIYFSYDVKMKEKGDIPEGYSVSREKKERFSLILESASTNQTSMYLCASTGNTEAFFGQGTRLTVV.

J is TRBJ1-4 and V is TRBV4-1; D gene ambiguous. Trimming pared 1 base from V and 10 bases from J, leaving 10 bases between. The CDR3 consists of 13 residues. The V gene's germline CDR1 is MGHRA and CDR2 YSYEKL. The CDR3 DNA reads TGCGCCAGCAGCCAAGTGCAGGTTGGAAAACTGTTTTTT. Translated, it gives CASSQVQVGKLFF.

The chain employs TRBV5-1 and TRBJ2-7; the D gene is possibly TRBD2 (5 bases). CDR1 is SGHRS and CDR2 is YFSETQ in the germline V gene. The CDR3 sequence is 13 residues long. Trimming left V 2 bases short and J 1 base short, with 7 bases between. CDR3 loop: CASSFERSYEQYF. CDR3 DNA sequence: TGCGCCAGCAGCTTTGAGCGGTCCTACGAGCAGTACTTC.

This chain links TRBV7-8 with TRBJ1-5, with 9 positions matching TRBD1. CDR1 is SGHVS, CDR2 FQNEAQ, per germline. CDR3 size: 17 residues. The V and J ends lost 4 bases and 4 bases, in that order; junction bases with no gene match: 11. In DNA, the CDR3 is TGTGCCAGCAGCTCCTCACCGCTACAGGGGGCTAATCAGCCCCAGCATTTT. Residues: CASSSSPLQGANQPQHF.

This chain joins TRBV12-5 and TRBJ1-3; D unresolved. The V gene's germline CDR1 is LGHNT and CDR2 FRNRAP. The V end lost 5 bases, the J end lost 2 bases, and 10 bases lay between the germline ends. CDR3 length: 14 amino acids. As DNA, the CDR3 is TGTGCTAGTGGTCCCCCTACCCCTGGAAACACCATATATTTT. Its protein is CASGPPTPGNTIYF.

The table lists this clone with a count of one. This sequence joins TRBV19 and TRBJ1-2, with D perhaps matching TRBD1 (6 bases). Germline CDR1 LNHDA, CDR2 SQIVND (reference sequence). The CDR3 contains 17 residues. The germline V and J ends were trimmed by 5 bases and 0 bases, with 19 bases remaining between them. The CDR3 DNA reads as TGTGCCAGTAGTGACTGGACAGTAAAGCGAGCTAACTATGGCTACACCTTC. Its protein is CASSDWTVKRANYGYTF.

V usage is TRBV3-1 (or the pseudogene TRBV3-2) and J usage is TRBJ1-2, with D perhaps TRBD1 (6 bases). This CDR3 has 14 amino acids. V lost 1 base and J lost 4, with 10 bases in between. CDR1 and CDR2 from the germline V gene are LGHDT and YNNKEL (reference sequence). DNA for the CDR3: TGTGCCAGCAGCCAAGTCGGACAGAGCTATGGCTACACCTTC. Its protein product is CASSQVGQSYGYTF.